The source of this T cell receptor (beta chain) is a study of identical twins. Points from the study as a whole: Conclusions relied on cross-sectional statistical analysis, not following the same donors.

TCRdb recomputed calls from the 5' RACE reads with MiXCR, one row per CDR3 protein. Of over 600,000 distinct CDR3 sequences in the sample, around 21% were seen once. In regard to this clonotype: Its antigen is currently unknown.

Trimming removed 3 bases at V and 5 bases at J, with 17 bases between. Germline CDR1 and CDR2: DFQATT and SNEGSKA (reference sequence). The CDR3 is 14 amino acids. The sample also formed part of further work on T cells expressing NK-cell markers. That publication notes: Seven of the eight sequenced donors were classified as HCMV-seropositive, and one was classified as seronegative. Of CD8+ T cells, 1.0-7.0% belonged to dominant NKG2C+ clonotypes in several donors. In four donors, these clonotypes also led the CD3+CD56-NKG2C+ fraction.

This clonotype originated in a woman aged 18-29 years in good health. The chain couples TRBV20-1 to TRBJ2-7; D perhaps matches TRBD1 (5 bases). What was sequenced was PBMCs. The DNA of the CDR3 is TGCAGTGCTAGCTACACTCTACAAGGGGACGAGCAGTACTTC. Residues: CSASYTLQGDEQYF.